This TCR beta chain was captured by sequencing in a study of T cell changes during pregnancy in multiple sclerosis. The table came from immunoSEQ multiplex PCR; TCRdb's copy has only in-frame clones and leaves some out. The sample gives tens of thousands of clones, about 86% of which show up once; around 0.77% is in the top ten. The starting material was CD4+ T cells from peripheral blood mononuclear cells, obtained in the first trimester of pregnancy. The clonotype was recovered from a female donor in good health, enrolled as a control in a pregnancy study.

The DNA for the CDR3 is TGTGCCAGCAGTTATAGAGCGACAGGGAACACTGAAGCTTTCTTT. Encoded protein: CASSYRATGNTEAFF. The gene calls are TRBV11-2 and TRBJ1-1, with a weak D call TRBD1 (6 bases). Trimming pared 6 bases from V and 1 base from J, leaving 15 bases between. Germline CDR1 is SGHAT and CDR2 is FQNNGV. The CDR3 covers 15 residues.